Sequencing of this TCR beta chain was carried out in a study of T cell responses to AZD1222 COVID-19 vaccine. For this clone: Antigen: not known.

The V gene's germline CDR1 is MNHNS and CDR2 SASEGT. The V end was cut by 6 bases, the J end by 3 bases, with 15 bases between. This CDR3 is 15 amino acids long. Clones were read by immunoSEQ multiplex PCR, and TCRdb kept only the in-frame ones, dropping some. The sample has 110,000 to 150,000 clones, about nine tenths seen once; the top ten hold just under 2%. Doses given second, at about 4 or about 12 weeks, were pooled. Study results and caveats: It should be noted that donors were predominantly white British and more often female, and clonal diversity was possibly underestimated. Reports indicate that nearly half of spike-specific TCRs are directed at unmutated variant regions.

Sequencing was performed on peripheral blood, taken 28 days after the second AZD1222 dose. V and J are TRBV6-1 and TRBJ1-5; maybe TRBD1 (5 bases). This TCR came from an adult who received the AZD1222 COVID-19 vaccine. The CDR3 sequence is CASSSTGDPNQPQHF. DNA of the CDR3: TGTGCCAGCAGCTCGACCGGGGACCCCAATCAGCCCCAGCATTTT.